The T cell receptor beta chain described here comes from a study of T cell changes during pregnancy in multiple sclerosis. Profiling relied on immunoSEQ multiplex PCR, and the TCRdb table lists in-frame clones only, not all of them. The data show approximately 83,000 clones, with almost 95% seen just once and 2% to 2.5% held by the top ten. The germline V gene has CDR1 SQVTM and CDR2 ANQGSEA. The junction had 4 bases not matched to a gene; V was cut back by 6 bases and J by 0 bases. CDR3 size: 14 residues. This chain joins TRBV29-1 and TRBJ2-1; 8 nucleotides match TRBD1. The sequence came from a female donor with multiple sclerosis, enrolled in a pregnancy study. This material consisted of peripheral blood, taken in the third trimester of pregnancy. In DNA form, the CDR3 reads TGCAGCGTAGGACAGGGTAACTCCTACAATGAGCAGTTCTTC. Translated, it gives CSVGQGNSYNEQFF.